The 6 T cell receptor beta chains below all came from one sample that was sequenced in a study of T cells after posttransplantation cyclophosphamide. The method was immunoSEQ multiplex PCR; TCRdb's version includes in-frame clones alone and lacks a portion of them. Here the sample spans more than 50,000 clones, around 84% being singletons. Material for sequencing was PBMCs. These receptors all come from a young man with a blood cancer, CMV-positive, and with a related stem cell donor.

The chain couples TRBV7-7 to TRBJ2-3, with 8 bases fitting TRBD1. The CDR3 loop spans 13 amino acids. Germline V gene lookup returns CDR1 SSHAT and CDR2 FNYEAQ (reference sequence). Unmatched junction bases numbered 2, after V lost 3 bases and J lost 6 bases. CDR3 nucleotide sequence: TGTGCCAGCAGCTTGGACAGGGCCGATACGCAGTATTTT. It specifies CASSLDRADTQYF.

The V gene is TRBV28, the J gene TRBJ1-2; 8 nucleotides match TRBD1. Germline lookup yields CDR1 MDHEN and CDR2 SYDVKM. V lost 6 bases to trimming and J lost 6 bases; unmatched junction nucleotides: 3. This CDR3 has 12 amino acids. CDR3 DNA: TGTGCCAGCAGACAGGGGGAGGATGGCTACACCTTC. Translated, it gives CASRQGEDGYTF.

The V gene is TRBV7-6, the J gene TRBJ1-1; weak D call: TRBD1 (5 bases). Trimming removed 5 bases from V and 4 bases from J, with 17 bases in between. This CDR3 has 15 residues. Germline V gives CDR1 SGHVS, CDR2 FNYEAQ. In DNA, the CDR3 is TGTGCCAGCAGCGTGGACCCCGGGGGTCCCACTGAAGCTTTCTTT. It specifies CASSVDPGGPTEAFF. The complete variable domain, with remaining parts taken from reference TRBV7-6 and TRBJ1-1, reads GAGVSQSPRYKVTKRGQDVALRCDPISGHVSLYWYRQALGQGPEFLTYFNYEAQQDKSGLPNDRFSAERPEGSISTLTIQRTEQRDSAMYRCASSVDPGGPTEAFFGQGTRLTVV.

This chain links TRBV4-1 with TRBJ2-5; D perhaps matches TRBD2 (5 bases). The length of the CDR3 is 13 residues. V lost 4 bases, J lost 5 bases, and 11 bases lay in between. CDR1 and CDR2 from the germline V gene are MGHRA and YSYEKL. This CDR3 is CASSPSGRETQYF. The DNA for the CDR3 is TGCGCCAGCAGCCCAAGCGGTAGGGAGACCCAGTACTTC.

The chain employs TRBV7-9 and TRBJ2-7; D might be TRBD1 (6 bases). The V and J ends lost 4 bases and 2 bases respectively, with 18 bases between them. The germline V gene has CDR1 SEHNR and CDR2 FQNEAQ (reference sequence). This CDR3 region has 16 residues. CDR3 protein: CASSSTGQGNTYEQYF. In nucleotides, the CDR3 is TGTGCCAGCAGCTCAACAGGGCAAGGTAACACCTACGAGCAGTACTTC. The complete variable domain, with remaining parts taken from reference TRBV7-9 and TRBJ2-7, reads DTGVSQNPRHKITKRGQNVTFRCDPISEHNRLYWYRQTLGQGPEFLTYFQNEAQLEKSRLLSDRFSAERPKGSFSTLEIQRTEQGDSAMYLCASSSTGQGNTYEQYFGPGTRLTVT.

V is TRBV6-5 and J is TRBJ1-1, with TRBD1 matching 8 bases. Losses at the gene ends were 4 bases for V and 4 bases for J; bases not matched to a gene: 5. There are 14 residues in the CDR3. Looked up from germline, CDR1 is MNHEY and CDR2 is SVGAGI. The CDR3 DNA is TGTGCCAGCAGTTTCAACAGGGGGGTCACTGAAGCTTTCTTT. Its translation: CASSFNRGVTEAFF.